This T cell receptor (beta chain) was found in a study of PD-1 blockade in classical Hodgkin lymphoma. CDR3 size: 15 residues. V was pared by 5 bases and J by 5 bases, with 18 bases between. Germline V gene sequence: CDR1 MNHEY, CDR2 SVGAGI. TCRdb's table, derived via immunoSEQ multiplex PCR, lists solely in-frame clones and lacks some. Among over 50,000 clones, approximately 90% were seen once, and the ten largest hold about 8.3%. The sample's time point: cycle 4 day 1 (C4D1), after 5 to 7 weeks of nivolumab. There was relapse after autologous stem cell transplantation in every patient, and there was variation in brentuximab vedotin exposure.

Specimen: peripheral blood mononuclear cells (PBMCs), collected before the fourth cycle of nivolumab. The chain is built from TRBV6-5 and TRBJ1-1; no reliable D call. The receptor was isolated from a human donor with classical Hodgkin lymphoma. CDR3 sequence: CASSLTALGGTEAFF. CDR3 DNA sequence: TGTGCCAGCAGTCTCACAGCCCTTGGAGGGACTGAAGCTTTCTTT.